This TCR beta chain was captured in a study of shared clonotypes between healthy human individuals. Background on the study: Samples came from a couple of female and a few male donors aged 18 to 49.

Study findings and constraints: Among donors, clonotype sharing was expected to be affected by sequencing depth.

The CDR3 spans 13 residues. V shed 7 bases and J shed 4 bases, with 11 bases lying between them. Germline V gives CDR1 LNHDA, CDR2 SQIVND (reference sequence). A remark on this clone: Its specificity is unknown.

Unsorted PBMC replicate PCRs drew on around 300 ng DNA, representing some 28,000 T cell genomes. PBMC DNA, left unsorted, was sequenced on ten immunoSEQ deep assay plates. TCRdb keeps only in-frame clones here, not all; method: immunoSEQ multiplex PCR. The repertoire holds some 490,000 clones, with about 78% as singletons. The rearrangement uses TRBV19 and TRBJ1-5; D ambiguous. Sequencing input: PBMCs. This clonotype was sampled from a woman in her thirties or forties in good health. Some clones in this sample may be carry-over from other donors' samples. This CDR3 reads CASTTGPNQPQHF. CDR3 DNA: TGTGCCAGTACCACCGGCCCTAATCAGCCCCAGCATTTT.